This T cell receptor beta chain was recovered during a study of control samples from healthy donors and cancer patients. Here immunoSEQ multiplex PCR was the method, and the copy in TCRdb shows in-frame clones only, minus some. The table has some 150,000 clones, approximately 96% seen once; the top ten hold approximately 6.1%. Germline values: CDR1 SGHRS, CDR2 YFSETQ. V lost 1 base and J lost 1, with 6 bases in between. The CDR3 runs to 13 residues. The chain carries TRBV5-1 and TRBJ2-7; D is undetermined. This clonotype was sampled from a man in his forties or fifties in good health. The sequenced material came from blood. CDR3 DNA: TGCGCCAGCAGCTTGTATGCATCCTACGAGCAGTACTTC. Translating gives CASSLYASYEQYF.